What follows are 21 T cell receptor beta chains derived from one specimen sequenced in a study of shared clonotypes between healthy human individuals. Data came from immunoSEQ multiplex PCR; TCRdb stores just in-frame clones and leaves some out. The sample holds over a million clones; more than 95% are singletons and the top ten take roughly 1.2%. Sequencing was carried out using naive CD4+ T cells sorted from blood. Subset noted: CD45RA+ positively selected. These TCRs come from a man aged 25-45 years in good health.

This clone was counted a single time. The chain carries TRBV28 and TRBJ1-5; 8 bases are shared with TRBD1. This CDR3 is built from 15 residues. J lost 4 bases, V lost 5 bases, and 7 bases had no gene match. Germline V gives CDR1 MDHEN, CDR2 SYDVKM. The CDR3 DNA is TGTGCCAGCAGTCGGACAGGGAGTGGGAATCAGCCCCAGCATTTT. It specifies CASSRTGSGNQPQHF. The full variable domain, with the rest looked up from reference TRBV28 and TRBJ1-5, is DVKVTQSSRYLVKRTGEKVFLECVQDMDHENMFWYRQDPGLGLRLIYFSYDVKMKEKGDIPEGYSVSREKKERFSLILESASTNQTSMYLCASSRTGSGNQPQHFGDGTRLSIL.

This clone was detected once. J is TRBJ2-4 and V is TRBV18, with D possibly being TRBD2 (5 bases). V lost 1 base to trimming and J lost 4 bases, with 11 bases between them. Germline CDR1 and CDR2: KGHSH and LQKENI. The CDR3 consists of 15 residues. The CDR3 DNA reads TGTGCCAGCTCACCACAGGGAGCTTTAAAAAACATTCAGTACTTC. It is translated as CASSPQGALKNIQYF.

The V call is TRBV27, the J call TRBJ2-7; tentative D call: TRBD2 (5 bases). Germline V gene sequence: CDR1 MNHEY, CDR2 SMNVEV (reference sequence). V lost 3 bases, J lost 6 bases, and 15 bases lay in between. CDR3 length: 14 amino acids. The CDR3 spells CASSFPGGVGEQYF. The DNA for the CDR3 is TGTGCCAGCAGTTTTCCCGGAGGTGTAGGCGAGCAGTACTTC.

On this clone itself: At one end, the junction sequence differs from germline, possibly due to a read error. The V and J genes are TRBV2 and TRBJ2-3; no clear D. The CDR3 is made up of 15 amino acids. Germline V gene sequence: CDR1 SNHLY, CDR2 FYNNEI. The CDR3 DNA sequence: TGTGCCAGCAGGGAAGACAAGACTAGCACAGATACGCAGTATTTT. This sequence encodes CASREDKTSTDTQYF.

The V gene is TRBV5-6, the J gene TRBJ1-3; D is unresolved. The CDR3 consists of 15 residues. The germline gives CDR1 SGHDT, CDR2 YYEEEE. V was trimmed by 4 bases and J by 8 bases, leaving 19 bases between them. CDR3 amino acids: CASSRNPREGYTIYF. As DNA, the CDR3 is TGTGCCAGCAGCCGCAATCCAAGGGAGGGATACACCATATATTTT.

The chain is built from TRBV28 and TRBJ1-4; D is perhaps TRBD1 (6 bases). The V and J ends lost 8 bases and 8 bases respectively, with 12 bases between them. The germline gives CDR1 MDHEN, CDR2 SYDVKM. The CDR3 is 12 residues long. The CDR3 loop reads CASHRDNEKLFF. The CDR3 DNA reads TGTGCCAGCCACCGGGACAACGAAAAACTGTTTTTT.

This sequence joins TRBV10-1 and TRBJ2-5, with no clear D. The CDR3 length is 14 residues. Germline V gives CDR1 WNHNN, CDR2 SYGVQD (reference sequence). V gave up 0 bases and J gave up 5 bases, with 10 bases separating them. The DNA of the CDR3 is TGCGCCAGCAGTGAGTCCCCTCGAAGGGAGACCCAGTACTTC. Its translation is CASSESPRRETQYF.

The chain links TRBV1 to TRBJ2-5; the table's D call TRBD2 went unverified against the DNA. TRBV1 constitutes a pseudogene. The CDR3 spans 21 residues. In DNA, the CDR3 is TGCACCAGCAGCCAAGCTTCGTCATCCGGGTTAGCGGGATCTCTCCAAGAGACCCAGTACTTC. Encoded protein: CTSSQASSSGLAGSLQETQYF.

V usage is TRBV7-2 and J usage is TRBJ1-2; D call uncertain. Germline loops: CDR1 SGHTA, CDR2 FQGNSA. Trimming took 1 base from V and 4 from J, leaving 16 bases between them. CDR3 length: 16 residues. CDR3 sequence: CASSLEHFREVYGYTF. The CDR3 nucleotides read TGTGCCAGCAGCTTAGAACACTTTAGGGAAGTCTATGGCTACACCTTC.

V gene TRBV11-2 combines with J gene TRBJ2-2; no clear D gene. Germline V lookup: CDR1 SGHAT, CDR2 FQNNGV. This CDR3 contains 14 residues. Trimming took 7 bases from V and 0 from J, leaving 9 bases between them. The CDR3 DNA reads as TGTGCCAGCAACCAAGGGCCGAACACCGGGGAGCTGTTTTTT. This sequence encodes CASNQGPNTGELFF. Together with reference TRBV11-2 and TRBJ2-2, the CDR3 gives the full variable domain: EAGVAQSPRYKIIEKRQSVAFWCNPISGHATLYWYQQILGQGPKLLIQFQNNGVVDDSQLPKDRFSAERLKGVDSTLKIQPAKLEDSAVYLCASNQGPNTGELFFGEGSRLTVL.

The chain is built from TRBV7-9 and TRBJ1-4; 9 nucleotides align to TRBD1. The trim removed 5 bases at V and 7 bases at J, leaving 8 bases unmatched. The germline gives CDR1 SEHNR, CDR2 FQNEAQ (reference sequence). The CDR3 is made up of 15 amino acids. The CDR3 reads CASSTNRGRVEKLFF. DNA of the CDR3: TGTGCCAGCAGCACCAACAGGGGGCGGGTTGAAAAACTGTTTTTT.

The chain couples TRBV10-1 to TRBJ2-2, with D maybe TRBD1 (5 bases). The length of the CDR3 is 14 residues. The V gene's germline CDR1 is WNHNN and CDR2 SYGVQD (reference sequence). Trimming removed 1 base at V and 6 bases at J, with 9 bases between. DNA of the CDR3: TGCGCCAGCAGTGAGTTGCTAGGGGCCGGGGAGCTGTTTTTT. As protein: CASSELLGAGELFF.

The chain uses TRBV9 and TRBJ2-7; 8 positions match TRBD1. Per the germline V gene, CDR1 is SGDLS and CDR2 is YYNGEE. The CDR3 contains 17 residues. V shed 3 bases and J 5 bases; nucleotides not matched to a gene: 16. The CDR3 DNA is TGTGCCAGCAGCGACTACCTACGACAGGGGCCTCCAAACGAGCAGTACTTC. Protein product: CASSDYLRQGPPNEQYF.

This chain uses TRBV2 with TRBJ2-7; perhaps TRBD2 as D (6 bases). The CDR3 runs to 12 residues. V was pared by 10 bases and J by 6 bases, with 16 bases between. CDR1 SNHLY and CDR2 FYNNEI come from the germline V gene. The DNA of the CDR3 is TGTGCCACTTGGGGGGATATGGCCGAGCAGTACTTC. Amino acids: CATWGDMAEQYF.

The J gene is TRBJ1-2, the V gene TRBV29-1; the D is unclear. Trimming took off 7 bases at V and 1 base at J, with 16 bases between the two ends. Germline assignment: CDR1 SQVTM and CDR2 ANQGSEA. This CDR3 comprises 14 residues. The CDR3: CSALGETLNYGYTF. Written as DNA, the CDR3 is TGCAGCGCCCTAGGAGAGACCCTTAACTATGGCTACACCTTC.

The chain employs TRBV29-1 and TRBJ2-2, with D possibly called TRBD1 or TRBD2 (5 bases each). V gave up 7 bases and J gave up 1 base, with 16 bases separating them. CDR3 length: 15 residues. CDR1 is SQVTM and CDR2 is ANQGSEA in the germline V gene. In nucleotides, the CDR3 is TGCAGCGCCTCGAGGGGTAGCTTGAACACCGGGGAGCTGTTTTTT. Encoded protein: CSASRGSLNTGELFF.

This clone was seen once. This chain links TRBV29-1 with TRBJ2-5; 7 bases map to TRBD2. The CDR3 runs 12 residues. Per germline, CDR1 SQVTM and CDR2 ANQGSEA. The junction had 8 bases not matched to a gene; V was cut back by 8 bases and J by 5 bases. This CDR3 is CSLGRGRETQYF. In nucleotides, the CDR3 is TGCAGCCTGGGGAGGGGCCGGGAGACCCAGTACTTC.

The chain is built from TRBV4-3 and TRBJ1-5; no firm D call. V dropped 0 bases and J dropped 4 bases, with 13 bases sitting between them. In germline, CDR1 is LGHNA, CDR2 YSLEER. The CDR3 is made up of 16 amino acids. DNA of the CDR3: TGCGCCAGCAGCCAAGAGATCGGGAACGCGAATCAGCCCCAGCATTTT. Protein: CASSQEIGNANQPQHF.

V usage is TRBV5-1 and J usage is TRBJ1-2; D possibly corresponds to TRBD1 (5 bases). Deletions cut 0 bases from V and 4 bases from J, with 16 bases between. CDR1 and CDR2 (germline): SGHRS, YFSETQ. The CDR3 runs to 16 residues. The CDR3 reads CASSLGSRGGTYGYTF. In DNA form, the CDR3 reads TGCGCCAGCAGCTTGGGGTCGCGGGGAGGGACCTATGGCTACACCTTC.

A single count supports this clone. The chain uses TRBV4-1 and TRBJ2-2; TRBD2 aligns across 9 bases. This CDR3 has 17 amino acids. Germline assignment: CDR1 MGHRA and CDR2 YSYEKL. With V trimmed by 4 bases and J by 2 bases, 8 bases remained unmatched. CDR3 protein: CASSRPGLAPNTGELFF. The CDR3 DNA follows: TGCGCCAGCAGCCGACCGGGACTAGCACCTAACACCGGGGAGCTGTTTTTT.

V usage is TRBV6-5 and J usage is TRBJ1-2, with 8 bases lining up with TRBD1. The V segment lost 0 bases and the J segment 4 bases; nucleotides outside the gene matches: 4. There are 15 residues in the CDR3. Germline assignment: CDR1 MNHEY and CDR2 SVGAGI. The CDR3 DNA reads as TGTGCCAGCAGTTACTCTAGGACAGGGTCCTATGGCTACACCTTC. As protein: CASSYSRTGSYGYTF.